A selection of T cell receptor beta chains follows, all from one sample in a study of T-cell reconstitution after alpha-beta-depleted transplantation in children. TCRdb passed the PCR reads through MiXCR, listing each CDR3 protein once. The sample records about 110,000 distinct CDR3 sequences, almost 6.5% being singletons. Source: PBMCs, mostly from graft donor cells, taken 360 days after TCRalphabeta/CD19-depleted stem cell transplant. The receptors shown here come from a male patient aged 2 to 10 who had a stem cell transplant for acute lymphoblastic leukemia, so the T cells may come from the graft donor. Each CDR3 is given with its conserved first and last residue. The order of the fields is J gene, clone size, CDR3 length, D gene, V gene, CDR3 protein, CDR3 DNA. A D gene is named only where the DNA matches it firmly. Some rows have no size entry. The others give once, few or many, or a class for an expanded clone.

j_call: TRBJ2-7
clone_size: many
cdr3_length: 16
d_call: .
v_call: TRBV12-3/TRBV12-4
cdr3_aa: CASSLQWQYTPYEQYF
cdr3_nt: TGTGCCAGCAGTTTACAATGGCAATACACCCCCTACGAGCAGTACTTC

j_call: TRBJ1-1
clone_size: .
cdr3_length: 12
d_call: .
v_call: TRBV28
cdr3_aa: CASSLGYTEAFF
cdr3_nt: TGTGCCAGCAGTTTGGGTTACACTGAAGCTTTCTTT

j_call: TRBJ2-1
clone_size: .
cdr3_length: 13
d_call: .
v_call: TRBV5-4
cdr3_aa: CASSLKSGLEQFF
cdr3_nt: TGTGCCAGCAGCTTGAAGTCAGGCCTTGAGCAGTTCTTC

j_call: TRBJ2-1
clone_size: .
cdr3_length: 13
d_call: .
v_call: TRBV5-1
cdr3_aa: CASRTSSYNEQFF
cdr3_nt: TGCGCCAGCAGGACTAGCTCCTACAATGAGCAGTTCTTC

j_call: TRBJ1-5
clone_size: .
cdr3_length: 17
d_call: .
v_call: TRBV28
cdr3_aa: CATSTGLGGVSNQPQHF
cdr3_nt: TGTGCCACCTCAACGGGCCTCGGGGGGGTAAGCAATCAGCCCCAGCATTTT

j_call: TRBJ2-3
clone_size: many
cdr3_length: 13
d_call: TRBD2
v_call: TRBV9
cdr3_aa: CASGTSDYDTQYF
cdr3_nt: TGTGCCAGCGGGACTAGTGACTACGATACGCAGTATTTT

j_call: TRBJ2-2
clone_size: many
cdr3_length: 14
d_call: TRBD2
v_call: TRBV24-1
cdr3_aa: CATRLAGGAGELFF
cdr3_nt: TGTGCCACCAGATTAGCGGGAGGCGCCGGGGAGCTGTTTTTT

j_call: TRBJ1-6
clone_size: few
cdr3_length: 14
d_call: TRBD1
v_call: TRBV27
cdr3_aa: CASSRDRGQSPLHF
cdr3_nt: TGTGCCAGCAGCAGGGACAGGGGGCAATCACCCCTCCACTTT

j_call: TRBJ2-5
clone_size: few
cdr3_length: 16
d_call: TRBD1
v_call: TRBV7-2
cdr3_aa: CASSAKTGSGRETQYF
cdr3_nt: TGTGCCAGTAGCGCGAAGACAGGGTCAGGGCGAGAGACCCAGTACTTC

j_call: TRBJ2-5
clone_size: many
cdr3_length: 14
d_call: .
v_call: TRBV7-9
cdr3_aa: CASSLTGFQETQYF
cdr3_nt: TGTGCCAGCAGCTTAACAGGTTTCCAAGAGACCCAGTACTTC

j_call: TRBJ2-1
clone_size: few
cdr3_length: 13
d_call: TRBD1
v_call: TRBV18
cdr3_aa: CASSVQGLGEQFF
cdr3_nt: TGTGCCAGCTCCGTACAGGGGCTTGGTGAGCAGTTCTTC

j_call: TRBJ2-7
clone_size: many
cdr3_length: 14
d_call: .
v_call: TRBV29-1
cdr3_aa: CSVGSGVFPYEQYF
cdr3_nt: TGCAGCGTTGGTTCTGGGGTGTTTCCCTACGAGCAGTACTTC

j_call: TRBJ1-2
clone_size: many
cdr3_length: 11
d_call: TRBD1
v_call: TRBV29-1
cdr3_aa: CSAQGAEGYTF
cdr3_nt: TGCAGCGCCCAGGGGGCGGAAGGCTACACCTTC

j_call: TRBJ2-1
clone_size: many
cdr3_length: 17
d_call: TRBD2
v_call: TRBV28
cdr3_aa: CASSFLTSGGRGNEQFF
cdr3_nt: TGTGCCAGCAGTTTCCTGACTAGCGGGGGTCGGGGCAATGAGCAGTTCTTC

j_call: TRBJ2-1
clone_size: few
cdr3_length: 16
d_call: .
v_call: TRBV14
cdr3_aa: CASRRTGGSSYNEQFF
cdr3_nt: TGTGCCAGCAGACGGACAGGAGGGAGCTCCTACAATGAGCAGTTCTTC

j_call: TRBJ2-7
clone_size: few
cdr3_length: 15
d_call: .
v_call: TRBV5-1
cdr3_aa: CASSLRQGGTYEQYF
cdr3_nt: TGCGCCAGCAGCTTGCGACAGGGAGGAACCTACGAGCAGTACTTC

j_call: TRBJ2-1
clone_size: many
cdr3_length: 14
d_call: TRBD1
v_call: TRBV25-1
cdr3_aa: CASSGDRVLNEQFF
cdr3_nt: TGTGCCAGCAGTGGGGACAGGGTTTTGAATGAGCAGTTCTTC

j_call: TRBJ1-2
clone_size: few
cdr3_length: 14
d_call: .
v_call: TRBV6-1
cdr3_aa: CASSEDAGIIGYTF
cdr3_nt: TGTGCCAGCAGCGAAGACGCAGGGATAATTGGCTACACCTTC

j_call: TRBJ1-3
clone_size: many
cdr3_length: 13
d_call: .
v_call: TRBV16
cdr3_aa: CASSPSGEDTIYF
cdr3_nt: TGTGCCAGCAGCCCATCTGGGGAGGACACCATATATTTT

j_call: TRBJ1-3
clone_size: .
cdr3_length: 12
d_call: .
v_call: TRBV7-9
cdr3_aa: CASSKDTRTIYF
cdr3_nt: TGTGCCAGCAGCAAGGACACTAGGACCATATATTTT

j_call: TRBJ2-7
clone_size: .
cdr3_length: 16
d_call: TRBD1
v_call: TRBV6-5
cdr3_aa: CASSYSRGDRTYEQYF
cdr3_nt: TGTGCCAGCAGTTACTCCCGAGGGGACAGGACCTACGAGCAGTACTTC

j_call: TRBJ1-2
clone_size: few
cdr3_length: 16
d_call: TRBD1
v_call: TRBV7-9
cdr3_aa: CASSFILDRPGYGYTF
cdr3_nt: TGTGCCAGCAGCTTTATCCTGGACAGGCCAGGGTATGGCTACACCTTC

j_call: TRBJ2-3
clone_size: .
cdr3_length: 17
d_call: .
v_call: TRBV27
cdr3_aa: CASRIRRRSPSTDTQYF
cdr3_nt: TGTGCCAGCAGAATCAGACGGCGGTCTCCGAGCACAGATACGCAGTATTTT

j_call: TRBJ1-2
clone_size: many
cdr3_length: 13
d_call: .
v_call: TRBV7-9
cdr3_aa: CASSLGRGNGYTF
cdr3_nt: TGTGCCAGCAGCTTAGGGAGGGGGAATGGCTACACCTTC

j_call: TRBJ1-6
clone_size: many
cdr3_length: 14
d_call: .
v_call: TRBV15
cdr3_aa: CATSGQVLNSPLHF
cdr3_nt: TGTGCCACCAGCGGGCAGGTCCTTAATTCACCCCTCCACTTT

j_call: TRBJ1-3
clone_size: .
cdr3_length: 15
d_call: .
v_call: TRBV15
cdr3_aa: CATSRGNSGINTIYF
cdr3_nt: TGTGCCACCAGCAGAGGGAATTCAGGGATAAACACCATATATTTT

j_call: TRBJ2-7
clone_size: few
cdr3_length: 13
d_call: .
v_call: TRBV27
cdr3_aa: CASSFQGIDEQYF
cdr3_nt: TGTGCCAGCAGTTTTCAGGGTATCGACGAGCAGTACTTC

j_call: TRBJ2-7
clone_size: .
cdr3_length: 12
d_call: .
v_call: TRBV24-1
cdr3_aa: CATSSWEGEQYF
cdr3_nt: TGTGCCACCAGTTCCTGGGAAGGCGAGCAGTACTTC